One sample yielded the 10 T cell receptor beta chains listed below, sequenced in a study of beta chain features in type 1 diabetes. As every portion of the isolated RNA was reverse transcribed, the sequencing read expressed TCRB transcripts. TCRdb's table, derived via immunoSEQ multiplex PCR, lists solely in-frame clones and lacks some. The sample lists almost 250,000 clones, approximately 14% occurring once. The sample was naive CD4+ T cells from blood. The receptors here all came from a middle-aged woman in good health.

This clone was counted a few times. V and J are TRBV5-1 and TRBJ1-2, with 7 bases fitting TRBD1. The ends lost 4 bases at V and 6 bases at J; junction bases unmatched: 12. The CDR3 extends over 15 amino acids. CDR1 and CDR2 (germline): SGHRS, YFSETQ. CDR3 protein: CASSLESTGSHGYTF. CDR3 nucleotides: TGCGCCAGCAGCCTAGAATCGACAGGGTCCCATGGCTACACCTTC.

The rearrangement links TRBV4-2 to TRBJ2-3; 8 positions agree with TRBD2. V was clipped by 0 bases and J by 0 bases; unmatched bases: 14. CDR1 and CDR2 from the germline V gene are LGHNA and YNFKEQ. This CDR3 has 20 residues. The CDR3, as DNA: TGTGCCAGCAGCCAAGATCTTGGTAGCGGGGACCCGCTTAGCACAGATACGCAGTATTTT. This encodes CASSQDLGSGDPLSTDTQYF.

This clone showed up just a few times. This rearrangement joins TRBV15 to TRBJ2-3, with D perhaps TRBD1 (6 bases). The CDR3 runs to 16 residues. The V gene's germline CDR1 is LNHNV and CDR2 YYDKDF (reference sequence). V lost 0 bases and J lost 2, with 12 bases in between. The CDR3 spells CATSRDGQSDTDTQYF. In DNA, the CDR3 is TGTGCCACCAGCAGAGATGGACAGTCAGACACAGATACGCAGTATTTT.

This clone was seen only a few times. The chain recombines TRBV7-2 with TRBJ2-7; TRBD1 matches at 7 bases. The germline V gene encodes CDR1 SGHTA and CDR2 FQGNSA. The CDR3 has 17 amino acids. With V trimmed by 5 bases and J by 5 bases, 18 bases remained unmatched. CDR3 in amino acids: CASSPWPDRDSNNEQYF. The CDR3 DNA sequence: TGTGCCAGCAGCCCGTGGCCTGACCGGGACAGTAACAACGAGCAGTACTTC.

As to this clone: The sample carries other DNA sequences with the same CDR3. In DNA form, the CDR3 reads TGTGCCAGCAGCTTAGACACGGGTTATCAGCCCCAGCATTTT. It codes for CASSLDTGYQPQHF. The chain joins TRBV7-2 to TRBJ1-5; D gene uncertain. V lost 1 base and J lost 5, with 9 bases in between. Germline values: CDR1 SGHTA, CDR2 FQGNSA. The CDR3 spans 14 residues.

This clone was seen more than once but under ten times. The V gene is TRBV5-1, the J gene TRBJ1-4, with D hard to call. This CDR3 is built from 17 residues. With 2 bases removed from V and 0 bases from J, the gap between germline ends came to 14 bases. The germline V gene encodes CDR1 SGHRS and CDR2 YFSETQ. The CDR3 region is CASSFAGPAATNEKLFF. Written as DNA, the CDR3 is TGCGCCAGCAGCTTCGCGGGTCCTGCTGCAACTAATGAAAAACTGTTTTTT. The whole variable domain, filled in from reference TRBV5-1 and TRBJ1-4, reads KAGVTQTPRYLIKTRGQQVTLSCSPISGHRSVSWYQQTPGQGLQFLFEYFSETQRNKGNFPGRFSGRQFSNSRSEMNVSTLELGDSALYLCASSFAGPAATNEKLFFGSGTQLSVL.

This clone has a handful of counts. J is TRBJ2-2 and V is TRBV7-9; TRBD2 matches 7 bases. CDR1 is SEHNR and CDR2 is FQNEAQ in the germline V gene (reference sequence). The CDR3 is 16 amino acids. V shed 3 bases, J shed 0 bases, and the junction held 4 bases outside the gene matches. CDR3: CASSFLLAANTGELFF. The CDR3 DNA sequence: TGTGCCAGCAGCTTTCTCCTAGCGGCGAACACCGGGGAGCTGTTTTTT.

The table lists this clone with a few counts. The chain recombines TRBV21-1 with TRBJ1-5; no check of the table's D call, TRBD1, against the DNA was made. TRBV21-1 is a known pseudogene. The CDR3 loop spans 15 amino acids. The CDR3 nucleotides read TGTGCCAGCGTCCTGGGACAATCTAGCAATCAGCCCCAGCATTTT. Protein: CASVLGQSSNQPQHF.

This clone has just a few counts. This chain connects TRBV29-1 to TRBJ2-7, with 7 bases fitting TRBD1. CDR1 and CDR2 (germline): SQVTM, ANQGSEA. V gave up 6 bases and J gave up 2 bases; unmatched junction bases: 7. The CDR3 is 13 residues long. CDR3 sequence (DNA): TGCAGCGTAAACGGACAGGACCCCTACGAGCAGTACTTC. Protein sequence: CSVNGQDPYEQYF.

The chain uses TRBV27 and TRBJ2-7, with D uncertain. The CDR3 has 14 amino acids. V shed 5 bases and J shed 3 bases, with 14 bases lying between them. Germline CDR1 reads MNHEY; CDR2 reads SMNVEV (reference sequence). This CDR3 is CASSPSIGDYEQYF. CDR3 coding DNA: TGTGCCAGCAGTCCCAGTATTGGAGACTACGAGCAGTACTTC.